This record looks at one T cell receptor (beta chain) sequence and its context. These data are taken from a study of blood T cell repertoires in COVID-19. Across the whole study: From the United States, Italy and Spain came samples of acute and convalescent COVID-19. PBMCs, B-cell-depleted T cells, or T cells were the source of the cDNA or gDNA that made up the material.

The CDR3 extends over 15 amino acids. Trimming removed 4 bases from V and 1 base from J; junction bases left unmatched: 5. CDR1 is SGHRS and CDR2 is YFSETQ in the germline V gene. Original processing methods: Researchers report that nucleated cell counts were estimated from reference gene primer amplification. Assay used: immunoSEQ multiplex PCR; TCRdb lists only in-frame clones, some missing. D and trimming come from the DNA, and the V and J calls and clone size come from that table. The sample carries about 380,000 clones, around 85% recorded once. The V gene is TRBV5-1, the J gene TRBJ2-3; TRBD1 aligns across 8 bases. The TCR was taken from a woman aged 18-29 years with acute or convalescent COVID-19. The material sequenced was peripheral blood. The CDR3 sequence is CASSPTGVGTDTQYF. The CDR3 DNA sequence: TGCGCCAGCAGCCCGACAGGGGTGGGCACAGATACGCAGTATTTT.